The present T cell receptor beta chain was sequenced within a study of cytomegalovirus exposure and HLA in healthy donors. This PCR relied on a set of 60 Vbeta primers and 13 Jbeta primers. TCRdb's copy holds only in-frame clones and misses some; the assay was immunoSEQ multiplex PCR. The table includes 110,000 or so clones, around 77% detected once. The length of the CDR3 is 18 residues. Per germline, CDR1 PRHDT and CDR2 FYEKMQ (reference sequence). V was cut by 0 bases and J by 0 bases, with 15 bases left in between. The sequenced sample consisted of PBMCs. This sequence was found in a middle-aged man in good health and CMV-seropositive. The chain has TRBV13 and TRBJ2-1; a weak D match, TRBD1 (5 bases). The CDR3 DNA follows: TGTGCCAGCAGCTTAGGATTCCAGGGCCCGAGCTCCTACAATGAGCAGTTCTTC. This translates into CASSLGFQGPSSYNEQFF. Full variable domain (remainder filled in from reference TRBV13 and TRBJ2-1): AAGVIQSPRHLIKEKRETATLKCYPIPRHDTVYWYQQGPGQDPQFLISFYEKMQSDKGSIPDRFSAQQFSDYHSELNMSSLELGDSALYFCASSLGFQGPSSYNEQFFGPGTRLTVL.